This T cell receptor (beta chain) was retrieved from a study of identical twins (dated by TCRdb to the mid-2010s). With respect to the entire study: To test whether fetal clonotypes persist, the study used deep sequencing on TCR alpha and beta repertoires from monozygotic twins, unrelated adults of various ages, and cord blood. Replicate twin experiments were performed at different times using different library preparation protocols to rule out contamination.

Paper-wide results and their limitations: Because the same donors could not be followed over many years, the conclusions depended on cross-sectional statistical analysis. Compared with coincidental sharing between unrelated individuals, an excess of low generation-probability sequences was observed among out-of-frame TCR alpha sequences shared between twins. Out-of-frame TCR alpha sharing in monozygotic twins was systematically underestimated by recombination models, whereas sharing between unrelated individuals was in agreement with the recombination models. Invariant T cells such as MAIT and iNKT could partly confound zero-insertion analyses, though diverse VJ usage argued against this for most clonotypes. In beta out-of-frame sequences, excess twin sharing was weaker, because having fewer shared sequences lowered the signal-to-noise ratio. Fewer insertions were carried by abundant cord blood beta clonotypes, a similar but weaker trend appeared in young adult naive repertoires, and no such trend appeared in memory repertoires.

Only healthy Caucasian donors were included. The twin cohort comprised three pairs of female monozygotic twins, all aged roughly 18 to 30 years. RNA for TCR libraries was isolated from peripheral blood mononuclear cells. Libraries came from 5' RACE. TCRdb lists the instrument as Illumina HiSeq 2000. Template switching introduced a universal primer binding site; the final cDNA contained a unique molecular identifier, enabling accurate counting of TCR cDNA molecules. Specific primers in the conserved constant-segment region were used to synthesize first-strand cDNA for the TCR alpha and beta chains. To control for contamination, every cDNA library was double barcoded, receiving both a SMART-Mk sample barcode and Illumina barcodes. TruSeq adapter sequences and Illumina sample barcodes were added in two successive PCR steps. The Illumina HiSeq platform was used with custom primers to sequence TCR alpha and beta cDNA libraries. Per the source publication's procedure: Unique molecular identifiers were extracted from raw reads with MiGEC, and CDR3 positions were determined with MiXCR. For each individual, recombination models were inferred using an EM algorithm with the repgenHMM and IGoR tools. The analysis of shared clonotypes was done with the tcR package in R, with sharing normalized by the product of cloneset sizes. To study raw recombination free of thymic and clonal selection effects, out-of-frame nonproductive sequences were analyzed. The public reads were reanalyzed by TCRdb: fastp trimming at Q25, MiXCR alignment, in-frame beta chains only. A single entry per CDR3 protein holds the most common genes and DNA from its merged rows. Clone size and V and J calls follow TCRdb, not the original study. This sample is represented by 700,000 to 950,000 distinct CDR3 sequences; 9% to 15% of them were singletons. The top ten constitute around 1.6% of the sample.

This clonotype has just a few counts. Its antigen remains undetermined. Base qualities are missing; no much larger clone stands one base away. Sequences SEHNR (CDR1) and FQNEAQ (CDR2) are obtained from the germline V gene (reference sequence). The CDR3 holds 13 amino acids from the cysteine to the phenylalanine. Of all the DNA, just the CDR3 is kept, 39 bases in frame from base 1. Trimming at the junction amounts to 3 bases on V and 8 bases on J, and the germline ends lie 13 bases apart. This same sample was also part of a study on yellow fever vaccine responses in identical twins. The second study, in turn, reports: The authors reported that the T cell response to vaccination in identical twins appeared partly convergent and partly personalized. In identical twins, the study followed T cell clones that responded to the vaccine with precision.

Sequenced material: PBMCs. This sequence uses TRBV7-9 and TRBJ1-2, with no reliable assignment of the D segment. This receptor was obtained from a woman aged 18-29 years in good health. The CDR3 protein sequence reads: CASSFPNAGGYTF. The nucleotide sequence is TGTGCCAGCAGCTTCCCCAACGCGGGGGGCTACACCTTC.